Shown below are 9 T cell receptor beta chains from a single sample sequenced in a study of blood T cell repertoires in COVID-19. Profiled with immunoSEQ multiplex PCR; TCRdb holds only in-frame clones, not every one. The sample has roughly 330,000 clones; 86% are singletons. The sequenced sample consisted of peripheral blood. The receptors derive from a woman between 45 and 65 years old with acute or convalescent COVID-19.

The V gene is TRBV23-1, the J gene TRBJ1-6; TRBD1 agrees at 10 bases. TRBV23-1 is known as an ORF, though its function is uncertain. CDR3 size: 16 residues. The junction had 3 bases not matched to a gene; V was cut back by 1 base and J by 6 bases. CDR3 sequence (DNA): TGCGCCAGCAGTCAATTTTGGGACAGGGGTAATTCACCCCTCCACTTT. Translating it yields CASSQFWDRGNSPLHF.

This clone appeared a few times. The V gene is TRBV19, the J gene TRBJ1-5; D not certain. The CDR3 length is 15 residues. Germline-derived CDR1 and CDR2 are LNHDA and SQIVND (reference sequence). V was trimmed by 5 bases and J by 1 base, leaving 12 bases between them. CDR3 in amino acids: CASSVRGSSNQPQHF. CDR3 sequence (DNA): TGTGCCAGTAGTGTTCGGGGTTCGAGCAATCAGCCCCAGCATTTT.

Only one count was recorded for this clone. The chain has TRBV6-6 and TRBJ1-5; 9 positions match TRBD1. After removal of 6 bases from V and 7 bases from J, the junction contained 10 bases not matched to a gene. Per the germline V gene, CDR1 is MNHNY and CDR2 is SVGAGI (reference sequence). This CDR3 comprises 15 residues. CDR3 region: CASSTGTGSGQPQHF. The CDR3 DNA is TGTGCCAGCAGCACCGGGACAGGGTCTGGGCAGCCCCAGCATTTT.

This chain joins TRBV7-2 and TRBJ1-4; TRBD1 matches at 8 bases. The V gene's germline CDR1 is SGHTA and CDR2 FQGNSA. The V gene end was trimmed by 5 bases and the J gene end by 4 bases; junction bases not matched to a gene: 6. CDR3 size: 15 residues. The CDR3 DNA reads TGTGCCAGCAGCCCACAGGGGGGATTTAATGAAAAACTGTTTTTT. Translating it yields CASSPQGGFNEKLFF.

This rearrangement joins TRBV7-6 to TRBJ2-7; 11 bases align to TRBD2. This CDR3 contains 15 residues. J lost 2 bases, V lost 6 bases, and 6 bases had no gene match. Germline loops: CDR1 SGHVS, CDR2 FNYEAQ. The CDR3 spells CASSLAGGLPYEQYF. CDR3 sequence (DNA): TGTGCCAGCAGTCTAGCGGGAGGACTCCCCTACGAGCAGTACTTC.

The V gene is TRBV27, the J gene TRBJ1-2, with a tentative D call TRBD1 (6 bases). Germline assignment: CDR1 MNHEY and CDR2 SMNVEV (reference sequence). Trimming removed 1 base from V and 8 bases from J, with 14 bases in between. The CDR3 runs to 14 residues. The CDR3 region has the DNA TGTGCCAGCAGTTTATGGGGGCAAGCCGGGGGCTACACCTTC. The encoded protein is CASSLWGQAGGYTF.

This chain uses TRBV19 with TRBJ1-1, with D tentatively TRBD1 (5 bases). CDR3 size: 14 residues. V lost 1 base to trimming and J lost 0 bases, with 6 bases between them. Looked up from germline, CDR1 is LNHDA and CDR2 is SQIVND (reference sequence). In DNA, the CDR3 is TGTGCCAGTAGTATAGGGACAATGAACACTGAAGCTTTCTTT. This encodes CASSIGTMNTEAFF.

The J gene is TRBJ2-1, the V gene TRBV3-1 (or the pseudogene TRBV3-2); 8 nucleotides match TRBD2. This CDR3 comprises 13 residues. The trim removed 3 bases at V and 15 bases at J, leaving 10 bases unmatched. Germline lookup yields CDR1 LGHDT and CDR2 YNNKEL (reference sequence). CDR3 nucleotides: TGTGCCAGCAGCCACGGACTAGCAGTTAGTCTGTTCTTC. Translated: CASSHGLAVSLFF.

V and J are TRBV5-6 and TRBJ2-3; 7 positions match TRBD1. The CDR3 spans 14 residues. V lost 5 bases and J lost 2; bases outside the gene matches: 5. Germline V gene data show CDR1 as SGHDT and CDR2 as YYEEEE. The CDR3 protein is CASRRGRITDTQYF. The CDR3, as DNA: TGTGCCAGCAGGAGGGGGCGCATCACAGATACGCAGTATTTT.